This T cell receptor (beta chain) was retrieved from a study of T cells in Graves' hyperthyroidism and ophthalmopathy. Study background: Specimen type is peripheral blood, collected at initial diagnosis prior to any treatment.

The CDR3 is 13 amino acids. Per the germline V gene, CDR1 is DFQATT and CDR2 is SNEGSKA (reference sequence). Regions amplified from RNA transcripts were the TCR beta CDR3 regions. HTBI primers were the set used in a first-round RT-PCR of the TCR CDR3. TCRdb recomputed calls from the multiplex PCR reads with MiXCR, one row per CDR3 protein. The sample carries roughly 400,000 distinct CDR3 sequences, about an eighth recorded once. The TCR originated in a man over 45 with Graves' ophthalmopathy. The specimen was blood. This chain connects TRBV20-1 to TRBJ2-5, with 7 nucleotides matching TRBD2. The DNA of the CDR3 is TGCCAAATTCGTGGTACTAGCGAAGAGACCCAGTACTTC. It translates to CQIRGTSEETQYF.